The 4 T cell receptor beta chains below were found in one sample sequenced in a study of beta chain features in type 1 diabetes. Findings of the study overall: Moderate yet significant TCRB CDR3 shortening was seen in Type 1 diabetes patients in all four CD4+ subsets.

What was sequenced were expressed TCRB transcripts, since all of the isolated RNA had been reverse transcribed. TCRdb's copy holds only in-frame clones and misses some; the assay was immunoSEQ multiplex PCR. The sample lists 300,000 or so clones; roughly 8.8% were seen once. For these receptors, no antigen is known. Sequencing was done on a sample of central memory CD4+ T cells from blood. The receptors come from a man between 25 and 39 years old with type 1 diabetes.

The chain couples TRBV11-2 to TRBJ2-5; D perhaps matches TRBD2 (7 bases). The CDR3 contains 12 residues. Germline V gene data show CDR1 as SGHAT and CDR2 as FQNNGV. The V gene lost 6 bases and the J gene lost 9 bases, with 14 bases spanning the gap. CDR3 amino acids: CASRGGGMAQYF. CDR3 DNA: TGTGCCAGCAGAGGGGGAGGGATGGCCCAGTACTTC.

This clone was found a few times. The CDR3 here is CATAGYGAQETQYF. For the CDR3, the DNA is TGTGCCACCGCGGGATATGGGGCCCAAGAGACCCAGTACTTC. The chain carries TRBV5-6 and TRBJ2-5, with TRBD2 as a possible D gene (6 bases). The CDR3 totals 14 residues. Germline CDR1 and CDR2: SGHDT and YYEEEE. Deletions cut 9 bases from V and 1 base from J, with 16 bases between.

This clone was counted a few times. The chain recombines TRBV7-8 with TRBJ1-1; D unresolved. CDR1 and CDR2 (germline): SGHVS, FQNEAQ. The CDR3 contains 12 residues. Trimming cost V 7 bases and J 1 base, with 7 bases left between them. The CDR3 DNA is TGTGCCAGCAAGGACGGGAACACTGAAGCTTTCTTT. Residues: CASKDGNTEAFF.

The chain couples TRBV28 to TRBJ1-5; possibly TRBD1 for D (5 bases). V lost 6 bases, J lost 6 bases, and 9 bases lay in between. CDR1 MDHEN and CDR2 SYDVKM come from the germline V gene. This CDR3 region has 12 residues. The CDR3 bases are TGTGCCAGCAGGCTACAGGTTCAGCCCCAGCATTTT. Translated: CASRLQVQPQHF.